This T cell receptor beta chain came from a study of preoperative IRX-2 immunotherapy in early breast cancer. Regarding treatment: preoperative locoregional IRX-2 cytokine immunotherapy. Preoperative locoregional IRX-2 cytokine immunotherapy was tested in the phase Ib source study. Germline V gene sequence: CDR1 SSHAT, CDR2 FNYEAQ (reference sequence). The CDR3 loop spans 16 amino acids. The V gene lost 5 bases and the J gene lost 6 bases, with 23 bases spanning the gap. Method: immunoSEQ multiplex PCR; TCRdb's copy keeps in-frame clones and lacks some. The table lists tens of thousands of clones, under 90% of them singletons.

The sample here was taken from a patient treated with IRX-2 immunotherapy. The clonotype comes from a human donor with breast cancer. The chain has TRBV7-7 and TRBJ2-7; D remains unclear. Here the CDR3 reads CASSQVSPGGPFEQYF. Written as DNA, the CDR3 is TGTGCCAGCAGCCAAGTAAGCCCGGGTGGTCCATTCGAGCAGTACTTC.